One T cell receptor (beta chain) is described in this entry. Its antigen has not been determined. Base qualities are not at hand, and no much larger clone is one base apart. The identical CDR3 is also encoded by other nucleotide sequences in the sample. As encoded in the germline V gene, CDR1 is SGHDN while CDR2 is FVKESK. The CDR3, cysteine through phenylalanine, is 13 amino acids long. The kept DNA is CDR3 alone, 39 bases in frame from the first base. The trim is 6 bases for V and 1 base for J, with a gap of 10 bases between the germline ends. The data were obtained in a study of T cells after somatic rescue of genetic block (dated by TCRdb to the early 2020s). Context from the whole study: The study assessed how robust, over the long term, a T-cell system was when the system had developed through somatic rescue of a genetic block in T-cell development.

Libraries came from the immunoSEQ multiplex PCR assay. TCRdb mirrors the immuneACCESS table, restricted to in-frame sequences. Some clones are absent from its copies; in checked studies, under half trace to an unresolved V gene, and the reason for the others is unknown. This sample comprises about 63,000 clones, just over 90% of them detected only once. Under 4% of the sample belongs to the ten largest clones. The specimen sequenced was peripheral blood mononuclear cells (PBMCs). The chain was built from TRBV14 and TRBJ2-7, and the D gene may be TRBD2, 5 bases matching. This sequence originates from a man aged 35 to 55. The CDR3 amino acid sequence is: CASRLTGSYEQYF. The nucleotides are TGTGCCAGCAGGCTCACGGGGTCCTACGAGCAGTACTTC.